This TCR beta chain was recorded in a study of CD8 T cells in Susac syndrome. While CD8+ and CD4+ T cells were isolated negatively, TEMRA cells were enriched by FACS. The J segment lost 8 bases and the V segment lost 2 bases, leaving 6 bases of the junction unmatched. This CDR3 spans 14 amino acids. Germline CDR1 and CDR2: MNHEY and SMNVEV (reference sequence). RNA, at about 0.45 to 1 ug, was reverse transcribed with random hexamers. In TCRdb, the immunoSEQ multiplex PCR reads were re-called with MiXCR into one record per CDR3 protein. The profile shows 200,000 or so distinct CDR3 sequences, roughly 96% of them singletons.

V is TRBV27 and J is TRBJ1-2, with 9 bases identical to TRBD1. Sequencing was carried out using CD4+ T cells from PBMCs. This clonotype was sampled from a human donor with multiple sclerosis. CDR3 DNA: TGTGCCAGCAGTTTAAGACAGGGGGTTGGCGGCTACACCTTC. Translated, it gives CASSLRQGVGGYTF.